A selection of T cell receptor beta chains follows, all from one sample in a study of T-cell memory formation after mild COVID-19. TCRdb reprocessed the 5' RACE reads via MiXCR and lists one record per CDR3 protein. The data show hundreds of thousands of distinct CDR3 sequences, more than 20% seen once. Material: PBMCs or a T cell subset sorted from them (not recorded which). The source of these receptors is a man between 18 and 35 years old who had mild COVID-19 (a few samples of this study predate the infection). Cell type and time point are not known. Both conserved end residues are part of each CDR3. D genes are given only for firm matches. The size field is filled for only some rows; it gives once, few, many or a size class.

>TRBV2|few|15|.|TRBJ2-1
CASSEQGFGYNEQFF
TGTGCCAGCAGTGAACAGGGTTTCGGCTACAATGAGCAGTTCTTC
>TRBV24-1|.|13|TRBD1|TRBJ1-2
CATSGTGTYGYTF
TGTGCCACCAGTGGGACAGGGACCTATGGCTACACCTTC
>TRBV10-3|.|12|.|TRBJ1-5
CAIGGSNQPQHF
TGTGCCATCGGGGGGAGCAATCAGCCCCAGCATTTT
>TRBV6-2/TRBV6-3|.|12|.|TRBJ1-1
CASRQGWTEAFF
TGTGCCAGCAGACAGGGTTGGACTGAAGCTTTCTTT
>TRBV7-3|.|16|TRBD1|TRBJ1-5
CASSLTSKGARQPQHF
TGTGCCAGCAGCTTAACGTCAAAGGGGGCCAGGCAGCCCCAGCATTTT
>TRBV12-3/TRBV12-4|few|16|TRBD2|TRBJ2-1
CASSFGTSGGAGEQFF
TGTGCCAGCAGCTTCGGGACTAGCGGGGGGGCAGGTGAGCAGTTCTTC
>TRBV3-1|.|14|TRBD1|TRBJ1-1
CASSQTGGRTEAFF
TGTGCCAGCAGCCAAACAGGGGGCCGTACTGAAGCTTTCTTT
>TRBV2|few|13|TRBD2|TRBJ2-5
CASRRGKQETQYF
TGTGCCAGCCGGCGGGGGAAACAAGAGACCCAGTACTTC
>TRBV23-1|few|17|.|TRBJ2-2
CASSRRPLRSNTGELFF
TGCGCCAGCAGTCGTAGGCCCTTGAGGTCGAACACCGGGGAGCTGTTTTTT
>TRBV10-3|few|15|TRBD1|TRBJ1-2
CAIGGTTQGFDGYTF
TGTGCCATCGGAGGGACCACACAGGGGTTCGATGGCTACACCTTC